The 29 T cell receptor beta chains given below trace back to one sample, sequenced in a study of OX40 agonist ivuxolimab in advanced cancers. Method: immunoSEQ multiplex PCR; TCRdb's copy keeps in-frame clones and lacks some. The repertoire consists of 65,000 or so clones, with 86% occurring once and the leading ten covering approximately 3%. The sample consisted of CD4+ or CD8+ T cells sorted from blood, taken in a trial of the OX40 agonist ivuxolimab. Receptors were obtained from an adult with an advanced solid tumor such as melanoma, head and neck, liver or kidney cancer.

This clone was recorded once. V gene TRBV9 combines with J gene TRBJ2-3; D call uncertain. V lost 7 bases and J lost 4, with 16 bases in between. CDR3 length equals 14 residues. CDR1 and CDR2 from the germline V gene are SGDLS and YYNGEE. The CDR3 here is CASAGLSGPDTQYF. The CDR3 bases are TGTGCCAGCGCCGGTCTAAGTGGCCCAGATACGCAGTATTTT.

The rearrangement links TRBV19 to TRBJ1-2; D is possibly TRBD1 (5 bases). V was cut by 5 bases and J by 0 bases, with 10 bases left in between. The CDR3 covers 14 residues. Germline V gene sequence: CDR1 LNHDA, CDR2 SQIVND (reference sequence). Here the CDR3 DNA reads TGTGCCAGTAGTGCAACAGGCGCTAACTATGGCTACACCTTC. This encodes CASSATGANYGYTF.

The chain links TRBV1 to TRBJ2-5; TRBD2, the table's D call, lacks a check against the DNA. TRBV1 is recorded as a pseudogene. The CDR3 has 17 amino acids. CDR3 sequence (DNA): TGCACCAGCAGCCAATTCCTCAGCGGGGGGGCCGGGGAGACCCAGTACTTC. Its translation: CTSSQFLSGGAGETQYF.

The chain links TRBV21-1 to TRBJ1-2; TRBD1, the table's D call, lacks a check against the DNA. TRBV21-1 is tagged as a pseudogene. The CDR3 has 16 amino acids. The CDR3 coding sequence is TGTGCCAGCAGCAAAGACGAGGACAGGCTGAAATATGGCTACACCTTC. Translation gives CASSKDEDRLKYGYTF.

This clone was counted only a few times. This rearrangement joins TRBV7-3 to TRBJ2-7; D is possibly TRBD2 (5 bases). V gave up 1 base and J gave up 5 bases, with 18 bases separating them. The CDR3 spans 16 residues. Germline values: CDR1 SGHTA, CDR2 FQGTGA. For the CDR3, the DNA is TGTGCCAGCAGCTTAAATGCGGGTTCGAACGGCGACGAGCAGTACTTC. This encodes CASSLNAGSNGDEQYF. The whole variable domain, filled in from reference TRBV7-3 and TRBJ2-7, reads GAGVSQTPSNKVTEKGKYVELRCDPISGHTALYWYRQSLGQGPEFLIYFQGTGAADDSGLPNDRFFAVRPEGSVSTLKIQRTERGDSAVYLCASSLNAGSNGDEQYFGPGTRLTVT.

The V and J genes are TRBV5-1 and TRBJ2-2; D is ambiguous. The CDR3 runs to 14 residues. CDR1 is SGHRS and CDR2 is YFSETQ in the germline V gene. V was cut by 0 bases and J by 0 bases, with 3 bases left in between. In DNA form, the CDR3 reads TGCGCCAGCAGCTTGGCCGCGAACACCGGGGAGCTGTTTTTT. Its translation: CASSLAANTGELFF.

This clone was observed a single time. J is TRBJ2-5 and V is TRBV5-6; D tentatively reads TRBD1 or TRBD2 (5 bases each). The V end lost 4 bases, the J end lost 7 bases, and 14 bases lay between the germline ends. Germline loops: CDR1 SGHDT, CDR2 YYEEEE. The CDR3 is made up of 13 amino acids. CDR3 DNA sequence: TGTGCCAGCAGCGTCCGTTTTGGGGGGACCCAGTACTTC. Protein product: CASSVRFGGTQYF.

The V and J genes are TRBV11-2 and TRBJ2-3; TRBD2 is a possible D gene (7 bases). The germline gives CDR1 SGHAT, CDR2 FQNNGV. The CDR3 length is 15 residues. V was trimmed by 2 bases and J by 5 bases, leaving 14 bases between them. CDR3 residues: CASSLQWGGQDTQYF. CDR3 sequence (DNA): TGTGCCAGCAGCTTACAATGGGGGGGCCAAGATACGCAGTATTTT.

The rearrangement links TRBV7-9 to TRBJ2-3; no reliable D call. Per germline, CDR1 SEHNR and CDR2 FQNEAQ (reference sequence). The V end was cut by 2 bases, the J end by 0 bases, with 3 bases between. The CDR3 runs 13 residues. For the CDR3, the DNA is TGTGCCAGCAGCTTAATGAGCACAGATACGCAGTATTTT. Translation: CASSLMSTDTQYF.

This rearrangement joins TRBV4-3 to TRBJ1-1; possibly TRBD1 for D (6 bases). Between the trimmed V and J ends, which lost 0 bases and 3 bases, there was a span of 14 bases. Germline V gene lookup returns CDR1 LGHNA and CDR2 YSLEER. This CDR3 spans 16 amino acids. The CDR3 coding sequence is TGCGCCAGCAGCCAAGATTACCCAGGGGACTACACTGAAGCTTTCTTT. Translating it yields CASSQDYPGDYTEAFF.

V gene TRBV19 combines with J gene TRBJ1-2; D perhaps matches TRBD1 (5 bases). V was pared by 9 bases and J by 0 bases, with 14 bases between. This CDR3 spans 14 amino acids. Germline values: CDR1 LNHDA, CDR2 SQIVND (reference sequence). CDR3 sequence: CASHHRGSNYGYTF. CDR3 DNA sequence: TGTGCCAGCCATCATAGGGGTTCTAACTATGGCTACACCTTC.

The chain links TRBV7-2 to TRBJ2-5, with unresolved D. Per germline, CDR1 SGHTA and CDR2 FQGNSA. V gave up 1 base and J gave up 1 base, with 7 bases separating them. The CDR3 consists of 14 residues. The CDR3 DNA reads TGTGCCAGCAGCTTAGTTAACAGCCAAGAGACCCAGTACTTC. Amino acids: CASSLVNSQETQYF.

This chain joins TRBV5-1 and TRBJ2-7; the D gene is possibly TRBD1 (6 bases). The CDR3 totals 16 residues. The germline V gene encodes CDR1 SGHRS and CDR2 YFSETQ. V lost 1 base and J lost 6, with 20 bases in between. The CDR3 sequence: CASSLYSGQRVGEQYF. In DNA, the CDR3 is TGCGCCAGCAGCTTGTATTCAGGACAGAGGGTAGGCGAGCAGTACTTC.

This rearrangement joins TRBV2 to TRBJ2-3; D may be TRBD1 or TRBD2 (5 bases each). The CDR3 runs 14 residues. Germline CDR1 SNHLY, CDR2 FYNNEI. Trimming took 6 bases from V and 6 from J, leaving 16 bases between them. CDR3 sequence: CASRFDRGPDTQYF. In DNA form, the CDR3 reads TGTGCCAGCAGGTTCGACCGGGGACCGGATACGCAGTATTTT.

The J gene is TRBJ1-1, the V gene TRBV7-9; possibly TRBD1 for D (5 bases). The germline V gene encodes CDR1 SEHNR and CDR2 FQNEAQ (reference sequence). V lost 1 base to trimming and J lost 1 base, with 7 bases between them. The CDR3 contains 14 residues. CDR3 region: CASSLVTGNTEAFF. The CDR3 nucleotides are TGTGCCAGCAGCTTAGTCACAGGGAACACTGAAGCTTTCTTT.

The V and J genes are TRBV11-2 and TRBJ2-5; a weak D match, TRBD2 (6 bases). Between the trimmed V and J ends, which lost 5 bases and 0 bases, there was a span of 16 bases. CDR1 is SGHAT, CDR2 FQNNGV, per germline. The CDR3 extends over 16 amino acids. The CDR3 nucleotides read TGTGCCAGCAGCCGCGCCCCGCGGGGATACCAAGAGACCCAGTACTTC. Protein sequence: CASSRAPRGYQETQYF.

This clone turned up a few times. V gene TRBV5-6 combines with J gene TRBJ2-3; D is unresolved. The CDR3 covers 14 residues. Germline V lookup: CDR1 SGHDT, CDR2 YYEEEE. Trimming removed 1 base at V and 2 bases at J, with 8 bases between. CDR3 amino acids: CASSLTYLTDTQYF. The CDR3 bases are TGTGCCAGCAGCTTGACCTACCTCACAGATACGCAGTATTTT.

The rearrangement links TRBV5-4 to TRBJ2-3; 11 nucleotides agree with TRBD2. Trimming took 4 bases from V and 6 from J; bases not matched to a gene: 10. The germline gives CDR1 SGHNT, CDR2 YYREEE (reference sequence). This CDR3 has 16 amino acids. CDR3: CASSRTSGGGGDTQYF. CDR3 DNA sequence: TGTGCCAGCAGCCGTACTAGCGGGGGTGGGGGGGATACGCAGTATTTT.

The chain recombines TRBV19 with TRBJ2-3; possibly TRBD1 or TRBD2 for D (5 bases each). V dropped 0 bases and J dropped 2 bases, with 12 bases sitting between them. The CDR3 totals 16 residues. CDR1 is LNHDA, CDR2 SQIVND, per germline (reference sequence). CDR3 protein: CASSIDVGELTDTQYF. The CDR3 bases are TGTGCCAGTAGTATAGATGTGGGGGAACTCACAGATACGCAGTATTTT.

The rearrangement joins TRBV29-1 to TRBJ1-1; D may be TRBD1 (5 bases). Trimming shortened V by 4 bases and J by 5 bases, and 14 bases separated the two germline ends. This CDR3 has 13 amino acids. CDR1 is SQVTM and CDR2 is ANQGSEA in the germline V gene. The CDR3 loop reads CSVGQSAGTEAFF. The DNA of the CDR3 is TGCAGCGTTGGACAGTCTGCGGGGACTGAAGCTTTCTTT.

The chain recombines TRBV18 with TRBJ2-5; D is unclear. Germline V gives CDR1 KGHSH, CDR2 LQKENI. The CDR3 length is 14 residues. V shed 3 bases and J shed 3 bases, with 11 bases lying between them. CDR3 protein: CASSPPTRKETQYF. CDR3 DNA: TGTGCCAGCTCACCCCCGACAAGGAAAGAGACCCAGTACTTC. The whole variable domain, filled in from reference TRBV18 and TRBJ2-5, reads NAGVMQNPRHLVRRRGQEARLRCSPMKGHSHVYWYRQLPEEGLKFMVYLQKENIIDESGMPKERFSAEFPKEGPSILRIQQVVRGDSAAYFCASSPPTRKETQYFGPGTRLLVL.

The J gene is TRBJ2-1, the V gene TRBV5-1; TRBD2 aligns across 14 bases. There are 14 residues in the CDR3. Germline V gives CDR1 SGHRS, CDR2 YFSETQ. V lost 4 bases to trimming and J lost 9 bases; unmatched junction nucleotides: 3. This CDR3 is CASSRTSGGREQFF. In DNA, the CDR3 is TGCGCCAGCAGCCGGACTAGCGGGGGGCGTGAGCAGTTCTTC.

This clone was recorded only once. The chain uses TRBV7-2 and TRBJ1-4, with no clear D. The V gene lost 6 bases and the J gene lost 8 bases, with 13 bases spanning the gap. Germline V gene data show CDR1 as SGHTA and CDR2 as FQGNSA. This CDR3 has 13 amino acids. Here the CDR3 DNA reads TGTGCCAGCAGTCAAAATGGACGGGAAAAACTGTTTTTT. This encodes CASSQNGREKLFF.

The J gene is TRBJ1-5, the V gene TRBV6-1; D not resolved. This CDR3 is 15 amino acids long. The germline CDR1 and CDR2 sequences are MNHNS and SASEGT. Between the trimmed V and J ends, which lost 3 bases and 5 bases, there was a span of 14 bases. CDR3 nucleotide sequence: TGTGCCAGCAGTGAGAGTTCCGTTCTTGATCAGCCCCAGCATTTT. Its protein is CASSESSVLDQPQHF.

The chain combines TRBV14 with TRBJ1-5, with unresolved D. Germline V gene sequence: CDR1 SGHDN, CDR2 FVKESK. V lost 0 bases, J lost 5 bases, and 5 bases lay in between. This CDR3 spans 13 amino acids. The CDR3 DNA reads TGTGCCAGCAGCCAAGATGGAGATCAGCCCCAGCATTTT. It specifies CASSQDGDQPQHF. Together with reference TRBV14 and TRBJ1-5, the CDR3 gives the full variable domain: EAGVTQFPSHSVIEKGQTVTLRCDPISGHDNLYWYRRVMGKEIKFLLHFVKESKQDESGMPNNRFLAERTGGTYSTLKVQPAELEDSGVYFCASSQDGDQPQHFGDGTRLSIL.

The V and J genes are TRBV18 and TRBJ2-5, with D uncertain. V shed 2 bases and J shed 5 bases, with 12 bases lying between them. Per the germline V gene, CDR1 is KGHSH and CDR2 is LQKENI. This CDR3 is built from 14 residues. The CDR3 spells CASSPKERVETQYF. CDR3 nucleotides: TGTGCCAGCTCACCAAAAGAAAGGGTGGAGACCCAGTACTTC.

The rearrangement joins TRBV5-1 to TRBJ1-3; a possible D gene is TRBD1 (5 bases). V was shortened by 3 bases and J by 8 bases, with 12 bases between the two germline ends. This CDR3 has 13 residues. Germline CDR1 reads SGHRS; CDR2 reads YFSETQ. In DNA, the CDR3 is TGCGCCAGCAGCTCACAGCAAGGGGACACCATATATTTT. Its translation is CASSSQQGDTIYF.

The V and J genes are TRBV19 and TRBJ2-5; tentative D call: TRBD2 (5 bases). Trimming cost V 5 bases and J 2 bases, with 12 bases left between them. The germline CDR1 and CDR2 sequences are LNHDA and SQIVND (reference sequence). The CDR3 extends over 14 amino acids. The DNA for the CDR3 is TGTGCCAGTAGTTATCGTCGAGGGCAAGAGACCCAGTACTTC. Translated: CASSYRRGQETQYF.

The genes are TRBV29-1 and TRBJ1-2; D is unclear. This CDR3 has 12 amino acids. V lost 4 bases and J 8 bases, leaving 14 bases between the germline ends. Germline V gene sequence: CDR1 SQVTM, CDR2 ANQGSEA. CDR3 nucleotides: TGCAGCGTTGCGCAGGCCATGGGAGGCTACACCTTC. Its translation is CSVAQAMGGYTF.